One T cell receptor beta chain is described in this entry. This specimen comes from a study of T-cell memory formation after mild COVID-19. Using its own MiXCR run on the 5' RACE reads, TCRdb lists one record per CDR3 protein. The table lists just over 60,000 distinct CDR3 sequences, 9.3% of them singletons. The sequenced sample consisted of PBMCs or a T cell subset sorted from them (not recorded which). The source of this sequence is a man younger than 35 who had mild COVID-19 (a few samples of this study predate the infection). Cell type and time point are not known.

The CDR3 sequence is CASSLQGAYGYTF. CDR3 nucleotides: TGTGCCAGCAGTTTACAGGGGGCCTATGGCTACACCTTC. V and J are TRBV28 and TRBJ1-2; 8 bases fit TRBD1. This CDR3 spans 13 amino acids. The junction had 0 bases not matched to a gene; V was cut back by 2 bases and J by 4 bases. Germline lookup yields CDR1 MDHEN and CDR2 SYDVKM.